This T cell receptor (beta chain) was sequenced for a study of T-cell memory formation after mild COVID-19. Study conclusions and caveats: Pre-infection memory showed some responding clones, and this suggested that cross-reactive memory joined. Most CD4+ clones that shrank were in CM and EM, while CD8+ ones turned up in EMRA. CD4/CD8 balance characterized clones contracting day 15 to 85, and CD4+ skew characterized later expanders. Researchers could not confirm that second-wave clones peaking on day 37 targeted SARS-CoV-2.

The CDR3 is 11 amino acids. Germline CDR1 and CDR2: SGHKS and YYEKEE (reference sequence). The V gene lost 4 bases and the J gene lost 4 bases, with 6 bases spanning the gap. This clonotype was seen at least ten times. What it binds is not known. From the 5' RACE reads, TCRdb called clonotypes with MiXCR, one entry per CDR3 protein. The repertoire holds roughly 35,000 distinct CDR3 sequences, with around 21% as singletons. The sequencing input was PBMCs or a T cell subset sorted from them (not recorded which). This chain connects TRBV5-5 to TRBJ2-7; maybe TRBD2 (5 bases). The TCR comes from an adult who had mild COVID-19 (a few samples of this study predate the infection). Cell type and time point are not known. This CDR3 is CASSEGYEQYF. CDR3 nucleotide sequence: TGTGCCAGCAGCGAGGGTTACGAGCAGTACTTC.